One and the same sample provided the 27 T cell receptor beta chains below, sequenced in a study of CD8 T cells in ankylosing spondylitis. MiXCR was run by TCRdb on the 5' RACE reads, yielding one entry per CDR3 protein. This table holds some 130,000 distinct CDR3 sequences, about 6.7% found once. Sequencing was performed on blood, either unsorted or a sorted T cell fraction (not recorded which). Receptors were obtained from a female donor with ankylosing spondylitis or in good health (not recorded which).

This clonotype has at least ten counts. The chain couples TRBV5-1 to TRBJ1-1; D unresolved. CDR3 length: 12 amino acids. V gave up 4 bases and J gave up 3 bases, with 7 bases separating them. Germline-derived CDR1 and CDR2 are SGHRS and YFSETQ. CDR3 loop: CASSRGDTEAFF. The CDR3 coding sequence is TGCGCCAGCAGCCGCGGGGACACTGAAGCTTTCTTT.

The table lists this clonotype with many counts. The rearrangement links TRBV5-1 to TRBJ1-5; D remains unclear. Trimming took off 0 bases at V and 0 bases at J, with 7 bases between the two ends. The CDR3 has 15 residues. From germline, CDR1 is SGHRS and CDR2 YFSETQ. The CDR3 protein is CASSLDSYSNQPQHF. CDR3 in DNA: TGCGCCAGCAGCTTGGACAGCTATAGCAATCAGCCCCAGCATTTT.

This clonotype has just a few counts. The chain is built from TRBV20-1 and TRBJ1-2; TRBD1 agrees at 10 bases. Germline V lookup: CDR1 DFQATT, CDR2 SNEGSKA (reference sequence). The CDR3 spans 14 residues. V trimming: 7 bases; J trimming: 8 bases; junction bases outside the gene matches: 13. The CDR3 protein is CSVDTAGDRGGYTF. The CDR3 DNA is TGCAGTGTCGATACAGCAGGGGACAGGGGCGGCTACACCTTC.

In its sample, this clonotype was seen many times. The CDR3 loop reads CASSKGGYRDPLSDEQYF. The CDR3 bases are TGTGCCAGCAGCAAAGGGGGTTATAGGGACCCACTTAGCGACGAGCAGTACTTC. V gene TRBV21-1 combines with J gene TRBJ2-7; the table's D gene call, TRBD1, was not cross checked with the DNA. TRBV21-1 constitutes a pseudogene. This CDR3 comprises 18 residues.

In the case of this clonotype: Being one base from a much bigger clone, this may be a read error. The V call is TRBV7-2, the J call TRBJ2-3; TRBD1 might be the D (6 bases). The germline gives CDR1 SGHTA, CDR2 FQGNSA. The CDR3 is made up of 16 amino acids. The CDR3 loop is CAISLARGQHTDTQYF. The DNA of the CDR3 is TGTGCCATCAGCTTAGCGCGAGGACAGCACACAGATACGCAGTATTTT. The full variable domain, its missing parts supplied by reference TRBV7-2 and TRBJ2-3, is GAGVSQSPSNKVTEKGKDVELRCDPISGHTALYWYRQSLGQGLEFLIYFQGNSAPDKSGLPSDRFSAERTGGSVSTLTIQRTQQEDSAVYLCAISLARGQHTDTQYFGPGTRLTVL.

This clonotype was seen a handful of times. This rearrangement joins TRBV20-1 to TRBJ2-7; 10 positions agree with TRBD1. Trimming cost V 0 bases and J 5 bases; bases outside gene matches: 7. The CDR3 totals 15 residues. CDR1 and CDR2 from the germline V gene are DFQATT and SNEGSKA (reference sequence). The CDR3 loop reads CSARDRGQGGDEQYF. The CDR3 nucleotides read TGCAGTGCTAGAGATAGAGGACAGGGGGGAGACGAGCAGTACTTC.

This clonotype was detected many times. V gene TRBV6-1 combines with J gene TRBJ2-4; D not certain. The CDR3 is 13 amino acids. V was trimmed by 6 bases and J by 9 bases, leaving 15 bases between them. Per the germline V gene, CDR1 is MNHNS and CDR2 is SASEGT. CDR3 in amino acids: CASRTSQLSIQYF. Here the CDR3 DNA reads TGTGCCAGCAGAACGAGTCAACTGAGCATTCAGTACTTC.

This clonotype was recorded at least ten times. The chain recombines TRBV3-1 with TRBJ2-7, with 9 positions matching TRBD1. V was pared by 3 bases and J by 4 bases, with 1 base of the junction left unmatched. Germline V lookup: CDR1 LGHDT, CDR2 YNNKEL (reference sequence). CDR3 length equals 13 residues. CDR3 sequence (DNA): TGTGCCAGCAGCCATGGACAGGGGTACGAGCAGTACTTC. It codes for CASSHGQGYEQYF.

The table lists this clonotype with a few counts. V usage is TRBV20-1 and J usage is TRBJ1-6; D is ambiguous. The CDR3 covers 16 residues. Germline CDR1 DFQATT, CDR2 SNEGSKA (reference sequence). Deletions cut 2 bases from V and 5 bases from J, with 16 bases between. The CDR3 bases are TGCAGTGCTAGATATGGTAGAAGTGATGATAATTCACCCCTCCACTTT. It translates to CSARYGRSDDNSPLHF.

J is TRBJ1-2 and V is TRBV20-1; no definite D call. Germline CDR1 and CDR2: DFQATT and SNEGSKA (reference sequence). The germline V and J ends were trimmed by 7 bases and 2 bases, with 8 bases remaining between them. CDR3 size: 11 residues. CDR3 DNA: TGCAGTGTAAGCCTCAACTATGGCTACACCTTC. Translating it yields CSVSLNYGYTF.

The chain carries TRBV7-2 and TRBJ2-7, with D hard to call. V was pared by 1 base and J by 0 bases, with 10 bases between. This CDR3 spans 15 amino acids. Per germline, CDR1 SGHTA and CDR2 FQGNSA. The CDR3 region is CASSLGRQTSYEQYF. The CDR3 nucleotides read TGTGCCAGCAGCTTAGGACGGCAGACCTCCTACGAGCAGTACTTC.

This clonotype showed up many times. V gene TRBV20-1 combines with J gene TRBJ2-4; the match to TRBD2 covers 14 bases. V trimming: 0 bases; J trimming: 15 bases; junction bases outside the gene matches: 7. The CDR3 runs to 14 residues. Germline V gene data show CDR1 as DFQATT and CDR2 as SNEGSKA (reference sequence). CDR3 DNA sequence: TGCAGTGCTAGAGAGACTAGCGGGGGGGCCGTCGCGTACTTC. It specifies CSARETSGGAVAYF.

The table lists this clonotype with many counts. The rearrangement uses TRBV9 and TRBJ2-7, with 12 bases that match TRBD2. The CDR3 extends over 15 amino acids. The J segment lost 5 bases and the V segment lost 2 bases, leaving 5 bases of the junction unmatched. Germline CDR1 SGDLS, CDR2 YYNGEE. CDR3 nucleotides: TGTGCCAGCAGCGTTTCGACTAGCGGGGGAGACGAGCAGTACTTC. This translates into CASSVSTSGGDEQYF.

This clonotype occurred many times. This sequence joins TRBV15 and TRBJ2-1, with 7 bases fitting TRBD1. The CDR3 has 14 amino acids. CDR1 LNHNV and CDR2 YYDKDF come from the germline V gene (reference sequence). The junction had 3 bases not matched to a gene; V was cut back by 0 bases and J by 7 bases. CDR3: CATSREGGWNEQFF. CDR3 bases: TGTGCCACCAGCAGAGAAGGGGGCTGGAATGAGCAGTTCTTC.

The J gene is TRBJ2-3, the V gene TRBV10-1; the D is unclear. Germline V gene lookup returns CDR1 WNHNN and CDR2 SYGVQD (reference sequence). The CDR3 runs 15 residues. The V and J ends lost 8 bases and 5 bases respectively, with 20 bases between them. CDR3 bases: TGCGCCAGCCCAAGGAAGTTCATAGCAGTAGATACGCAGTATTTT. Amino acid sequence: CASPRKFIAVDTQYF.

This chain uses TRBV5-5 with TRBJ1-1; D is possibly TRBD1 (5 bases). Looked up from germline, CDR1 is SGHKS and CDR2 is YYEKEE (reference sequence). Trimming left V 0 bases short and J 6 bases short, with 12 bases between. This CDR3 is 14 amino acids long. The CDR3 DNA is TGTGCCAGCAGCTTGGGGCGGGGGGGGGCTGAAGCTTTCTTT. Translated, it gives CASSLGRGGAEAFF.

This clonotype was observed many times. CDR3 residues: CASSEAGGSGANVLTF. CDR3 nucleotides: TGTGCCAGCAGTGAAGCCGGAGGCTCTGGGGCCAACGTCCTGACTTTC. The chain has TRBV2 and TRBJ2-6, with D tentatively TRBD2 (5 bases). V dropped 0 bases and J dropped 0 bases, with 6 bases sitting between them. CDR1 is SNHLY, CDR2 FYNNEI, per germline. The CDR3 sequence is 16 residues long.

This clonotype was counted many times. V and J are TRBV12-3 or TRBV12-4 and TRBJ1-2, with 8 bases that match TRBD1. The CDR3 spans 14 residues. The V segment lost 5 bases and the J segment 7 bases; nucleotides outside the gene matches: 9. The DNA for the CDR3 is TGTGCCAGCAGTCTCTTTGGGACAGGCGGTGGCTACACCTTC. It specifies CASSLFGTGGGYTF.

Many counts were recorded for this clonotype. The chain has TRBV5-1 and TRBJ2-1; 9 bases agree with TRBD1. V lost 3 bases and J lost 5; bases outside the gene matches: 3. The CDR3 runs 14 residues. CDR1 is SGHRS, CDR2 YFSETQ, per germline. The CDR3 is CASSSQGAHNEQFF. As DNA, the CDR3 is TGCGCCAGCAGCTCACAGGGGGCCCACAATGAGCAGTTCTTC.

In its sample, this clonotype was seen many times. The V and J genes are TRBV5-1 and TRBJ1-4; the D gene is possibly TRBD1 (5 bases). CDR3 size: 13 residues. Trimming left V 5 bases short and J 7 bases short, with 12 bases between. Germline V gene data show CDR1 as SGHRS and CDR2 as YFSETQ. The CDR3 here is CASSQGIGEKLFF. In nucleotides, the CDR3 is TGCGCCAGCAGTCAGGGTATTGGTGAAAAACTGTTTTTT. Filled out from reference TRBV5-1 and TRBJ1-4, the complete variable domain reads KAGVTQTPRYLIKTRGQQVTLSCSPISGHRSVSWYQQTPGQGLQFLFEYFSETQRNKGNFPGRFSGRQFSNSRSEMNVSTLELGDSALYLCASSQGIGEKLFFGSGTQLSVL.

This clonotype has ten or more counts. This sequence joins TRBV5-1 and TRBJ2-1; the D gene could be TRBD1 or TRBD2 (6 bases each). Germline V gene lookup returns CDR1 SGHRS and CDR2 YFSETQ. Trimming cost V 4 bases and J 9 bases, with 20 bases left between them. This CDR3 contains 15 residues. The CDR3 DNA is TGCGCCAGCAGCCCAGTGAGGGGGGCGGTGAGTGAGCAGTTCTTC. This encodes CASSPVRGAVSEQFF. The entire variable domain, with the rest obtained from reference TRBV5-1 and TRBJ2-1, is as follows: KAGVTQTPRYLIKTRGQQVTLSCSPISGHRSVSWYQQTPGQGLQFLFEYFSETQRNKGNFPGRFSGRQFSNSRSEMNVSTLELGDSALYLCASSPVRGAVSEQFFGPGTRLTVL.

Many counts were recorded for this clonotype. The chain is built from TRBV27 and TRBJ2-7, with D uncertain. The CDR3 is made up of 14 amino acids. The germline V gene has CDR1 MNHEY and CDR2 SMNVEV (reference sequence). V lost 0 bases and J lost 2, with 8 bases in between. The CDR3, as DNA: TGTGCCAGCAGTTTATCGGAGCTTGCCTACGAGCAGTACTTC. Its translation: CASSLSELAYEQYF.

The CDR3 DNA reads TGTGCCAGCAGTTTAGATCACGTAAACACCATATATTTT. Its translation is CASSLDHVNTIYF. This chain links TRBV12-3 or TRBV12-4 with TRBJ1-3; D is ambiguous. Trimming shortened V by 1 base and J by 6 bases, and 7 bases separated the two germline ends. The CDR3 has 13 amino acids.

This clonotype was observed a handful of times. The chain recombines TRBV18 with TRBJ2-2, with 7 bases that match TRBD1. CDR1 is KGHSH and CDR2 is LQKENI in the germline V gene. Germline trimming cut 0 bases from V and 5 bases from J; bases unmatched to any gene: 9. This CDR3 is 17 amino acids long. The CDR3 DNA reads TGTGCCAGCTCACCACCGTACAGGGGCGCTTCGACCGGGGAGCTGTTTTTT. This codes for CASSPPYRGASTGELFF.

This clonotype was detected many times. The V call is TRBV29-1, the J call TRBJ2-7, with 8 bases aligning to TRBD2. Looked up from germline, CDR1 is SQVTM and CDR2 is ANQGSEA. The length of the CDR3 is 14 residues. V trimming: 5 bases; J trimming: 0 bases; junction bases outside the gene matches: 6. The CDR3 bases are TGCAGCGTTTCCGGGAGGGGAAGCTCCTACGAGCAGTACTTC. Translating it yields CSVSGRGSSYEQYF.

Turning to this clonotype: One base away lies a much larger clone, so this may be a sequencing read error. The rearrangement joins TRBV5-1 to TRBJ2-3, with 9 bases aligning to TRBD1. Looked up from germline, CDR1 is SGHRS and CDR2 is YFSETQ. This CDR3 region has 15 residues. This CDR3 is CASSRGQGITATQYF. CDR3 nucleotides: TGCGCCAGCAGCCGAGGACAGGGGATCACAGCTACGCAGTATTTT. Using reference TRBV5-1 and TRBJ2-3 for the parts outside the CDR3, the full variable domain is KAGVTQTPRYLIKTRGQQVTLSCSPISGHRSVSWYQQTPGQGLQFLFEYFSETQRNKGNFPGRFSGRQFSNSRSEMNVSTLELGDSALYLCASSRGQGITATQYFGPGTRLTVL.

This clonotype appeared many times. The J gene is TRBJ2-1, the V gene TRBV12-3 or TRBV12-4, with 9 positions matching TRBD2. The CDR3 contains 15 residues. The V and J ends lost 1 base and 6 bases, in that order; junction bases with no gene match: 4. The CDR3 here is CASSLGGGALNEQFF. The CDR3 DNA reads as TGTGCCAGCAGTTTAGGCGGGGGGGCGCTCAATGAGCAGTTCTTC.